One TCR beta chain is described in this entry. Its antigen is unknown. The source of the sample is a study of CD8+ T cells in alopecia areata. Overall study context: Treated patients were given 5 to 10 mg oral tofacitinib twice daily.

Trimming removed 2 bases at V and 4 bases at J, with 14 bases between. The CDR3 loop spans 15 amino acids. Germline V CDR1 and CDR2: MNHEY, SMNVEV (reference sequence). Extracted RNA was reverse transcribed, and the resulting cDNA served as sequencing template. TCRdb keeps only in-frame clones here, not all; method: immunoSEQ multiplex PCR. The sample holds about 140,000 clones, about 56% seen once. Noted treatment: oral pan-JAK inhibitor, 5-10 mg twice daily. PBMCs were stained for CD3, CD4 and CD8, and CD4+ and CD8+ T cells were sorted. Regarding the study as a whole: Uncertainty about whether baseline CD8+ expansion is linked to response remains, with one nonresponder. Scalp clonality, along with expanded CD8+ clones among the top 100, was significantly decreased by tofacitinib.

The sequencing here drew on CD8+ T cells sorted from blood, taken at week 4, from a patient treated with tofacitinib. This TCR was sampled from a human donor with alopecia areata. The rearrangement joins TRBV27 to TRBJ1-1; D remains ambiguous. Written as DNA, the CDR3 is TGTGCCAGCAGTTTAAACTGGTTGCTAGGCACTGAAGCTTTCTTT. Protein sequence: CASSLNWLLGTEAFF.